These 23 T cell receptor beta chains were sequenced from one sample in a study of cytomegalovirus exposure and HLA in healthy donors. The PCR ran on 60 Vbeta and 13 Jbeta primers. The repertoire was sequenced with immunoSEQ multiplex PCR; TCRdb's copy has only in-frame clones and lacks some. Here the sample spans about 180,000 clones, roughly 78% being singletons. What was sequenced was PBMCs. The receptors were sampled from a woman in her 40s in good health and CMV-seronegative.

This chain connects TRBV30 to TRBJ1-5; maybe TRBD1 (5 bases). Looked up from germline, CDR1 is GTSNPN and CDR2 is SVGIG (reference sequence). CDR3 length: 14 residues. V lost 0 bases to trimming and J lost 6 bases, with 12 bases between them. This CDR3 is CAWSVKGMGQPQHF. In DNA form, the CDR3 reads TGTGCCTGGAGTGTAAAGGGGATGGGTCAGCCCCAGCATTTT.

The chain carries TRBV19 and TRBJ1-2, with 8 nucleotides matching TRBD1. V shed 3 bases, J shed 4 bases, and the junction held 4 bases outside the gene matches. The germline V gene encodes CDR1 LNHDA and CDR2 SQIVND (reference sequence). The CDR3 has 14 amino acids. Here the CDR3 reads CASSMDRDLYGYTF. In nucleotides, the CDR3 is TGTGCCAGTAGTATGGACAGGGACCTCTATGGCTACACCTTC. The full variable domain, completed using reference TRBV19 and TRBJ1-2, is DGGITQSPKYLFRKEGQNVTLSCEQNLNHDAMYWYRQDPGQGLRLIYYSQIVNDFQKGDIAEGYSVSREKKESFPLTVTSAQKNPTAFYLCASSMDRDLYGYTFGSGTRLTVV.

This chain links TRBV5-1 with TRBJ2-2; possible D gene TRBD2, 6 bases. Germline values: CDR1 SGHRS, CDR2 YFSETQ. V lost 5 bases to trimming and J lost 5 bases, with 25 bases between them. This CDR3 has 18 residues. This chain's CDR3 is CASSLFPPGGGVTGELFF. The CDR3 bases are TGCGCCAGCAGTCTTTTCCCCCCTGGAGGAGGGGTAACCGGGGAGCTGTTTTTT. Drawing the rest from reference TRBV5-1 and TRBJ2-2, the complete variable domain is KAGVTQTPRYLIKTRGQQVTLSCSPISGHRSVSWYQQTPGQGLQFLFEYFSETQRNKGNFPGRFSGRQFSNSRSEMNVSTLELGDSALYLCASSLFPPGGGVTGELFFGEGSRLTVL.

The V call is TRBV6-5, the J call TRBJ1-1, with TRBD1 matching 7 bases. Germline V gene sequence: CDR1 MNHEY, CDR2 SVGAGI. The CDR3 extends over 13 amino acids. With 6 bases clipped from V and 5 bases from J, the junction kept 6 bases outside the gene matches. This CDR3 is CASRATGVTEAFF. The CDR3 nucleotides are TGTGCCAGCAGGGCCACAGGGGTGACTGAAGCTTTCTTT.

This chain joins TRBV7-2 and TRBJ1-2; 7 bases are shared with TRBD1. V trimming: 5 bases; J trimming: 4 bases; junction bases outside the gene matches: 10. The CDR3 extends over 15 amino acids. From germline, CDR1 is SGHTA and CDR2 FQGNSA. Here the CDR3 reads CASSPGTERTYGYTF. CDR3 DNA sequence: TGTGCCAGCAGCCCTGGGACAGAAAGAACCTATGGCTACACCTTC.

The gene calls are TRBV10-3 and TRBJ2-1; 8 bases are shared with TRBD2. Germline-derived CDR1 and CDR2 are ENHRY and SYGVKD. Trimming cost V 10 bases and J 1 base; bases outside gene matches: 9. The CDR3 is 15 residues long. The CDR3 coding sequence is TGTGCCACCCTAGCGGGTTCAGGGTCCTACAATGAGCAGTTCTTC. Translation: CATLAGSGSYNEQFF.

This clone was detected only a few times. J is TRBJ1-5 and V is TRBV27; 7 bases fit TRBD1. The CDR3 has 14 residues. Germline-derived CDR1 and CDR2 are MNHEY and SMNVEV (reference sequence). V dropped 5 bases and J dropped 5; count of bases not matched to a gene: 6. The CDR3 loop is CASSGTVGDQPQHF. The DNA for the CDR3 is TGTGCCAGCAGTGGGACAGTGGGGGATCAGCCCCAGCATTTT.

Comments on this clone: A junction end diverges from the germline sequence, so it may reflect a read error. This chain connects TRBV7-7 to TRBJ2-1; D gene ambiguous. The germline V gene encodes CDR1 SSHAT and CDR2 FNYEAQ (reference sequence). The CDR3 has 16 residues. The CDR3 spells CASSQSSLSSYNEQFF. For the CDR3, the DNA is TGTGCTAGCAGCCAAAGCTCGCTTAGCTCCTACAATGAGCAGTTCTTC.

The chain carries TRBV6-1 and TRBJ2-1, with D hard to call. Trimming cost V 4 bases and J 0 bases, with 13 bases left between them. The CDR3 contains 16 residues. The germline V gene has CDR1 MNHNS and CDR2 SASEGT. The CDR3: CASSGITPNSYNEQFF. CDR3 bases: TGTGCCAGCAGTGGAATTACACCGAACTCCTACAATGAGCAGTTCTTC.

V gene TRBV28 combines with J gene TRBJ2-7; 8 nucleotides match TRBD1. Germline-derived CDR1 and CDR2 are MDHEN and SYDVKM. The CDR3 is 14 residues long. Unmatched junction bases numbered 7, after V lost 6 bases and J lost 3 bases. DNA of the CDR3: TGTGCCAGCAGACCTGGACAGGGCAACTACGAGCAGTACTTC. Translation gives CASRPGQGNYEQYF.

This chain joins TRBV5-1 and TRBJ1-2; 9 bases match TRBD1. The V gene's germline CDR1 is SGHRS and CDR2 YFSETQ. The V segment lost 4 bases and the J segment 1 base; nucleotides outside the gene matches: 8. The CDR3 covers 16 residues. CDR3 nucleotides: TGCGCCAGCAGCGTGGTCCCGGGACAGGGTAACTATGGCTACACCTTC. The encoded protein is CASSVVPGQGNYGYTF.

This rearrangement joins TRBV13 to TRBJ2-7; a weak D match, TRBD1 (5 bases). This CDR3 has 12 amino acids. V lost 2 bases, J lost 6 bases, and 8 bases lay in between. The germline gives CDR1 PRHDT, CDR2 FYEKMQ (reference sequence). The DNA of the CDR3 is TGTGCCAGCAGCTTAAGGGGCACCGAGCAGTACTTC. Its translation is CASSLRGTEQYF.

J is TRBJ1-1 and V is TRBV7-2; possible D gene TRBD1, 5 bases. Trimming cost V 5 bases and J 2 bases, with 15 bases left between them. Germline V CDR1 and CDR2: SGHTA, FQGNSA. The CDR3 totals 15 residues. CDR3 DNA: TGTGCCAGCAGCCTCAGGGCAAGCCCCAACACTGAAGCTTTCTTT. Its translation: CASSLRASPNTEAFF.

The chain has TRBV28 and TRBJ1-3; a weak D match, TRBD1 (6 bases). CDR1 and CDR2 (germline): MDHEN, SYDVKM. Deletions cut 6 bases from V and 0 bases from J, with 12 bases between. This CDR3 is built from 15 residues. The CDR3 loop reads CASSPGQLSGNTIYF. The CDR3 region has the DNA TGTGCCAGCAGCCCTGGACAGCTCTCTGGAAACACCATATATTTT.

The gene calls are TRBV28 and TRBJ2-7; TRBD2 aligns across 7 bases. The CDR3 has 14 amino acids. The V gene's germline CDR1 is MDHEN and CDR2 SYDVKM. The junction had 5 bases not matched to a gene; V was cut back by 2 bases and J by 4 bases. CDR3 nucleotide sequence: TGTGCCAGCAGTTTAGCGGGAGCGTCGTACGAGCAGTACTTC. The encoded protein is CASSLAGASYEQYF.

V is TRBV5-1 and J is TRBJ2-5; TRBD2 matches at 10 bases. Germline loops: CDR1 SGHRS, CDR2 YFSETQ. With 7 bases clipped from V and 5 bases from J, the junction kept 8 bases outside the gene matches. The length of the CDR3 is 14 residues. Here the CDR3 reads CASRFPGLAETQYF. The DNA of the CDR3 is TGCGCCAGCCGATTCCCGGGACTAGCGGAGACCCAGTACTTC.

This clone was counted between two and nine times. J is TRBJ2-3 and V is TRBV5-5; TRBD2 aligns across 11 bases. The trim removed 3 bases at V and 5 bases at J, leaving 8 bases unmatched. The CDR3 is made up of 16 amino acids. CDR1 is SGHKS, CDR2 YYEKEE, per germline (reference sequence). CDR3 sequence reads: CASSSISGRAIDTQYF. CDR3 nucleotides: TGTGCCAGCAGCTCTATTAGCGGGAGGGCCATAGATACGCAGTATTTT. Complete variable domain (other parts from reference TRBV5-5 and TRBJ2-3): DAGVTQSPTHLIKTRGQQVTLRCSPISGHKSVSWYQQVLGQGPQFIFQYYEKEERGRGNFPDRFSARQFPNYSSELNVNALLLGDSALYLCASSSISGRAIDTQYFGPGTRLTVL.

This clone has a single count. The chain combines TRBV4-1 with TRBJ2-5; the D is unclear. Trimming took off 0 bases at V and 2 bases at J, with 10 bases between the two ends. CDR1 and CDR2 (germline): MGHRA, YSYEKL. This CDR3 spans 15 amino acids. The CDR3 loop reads CASSQELSQQETQYF. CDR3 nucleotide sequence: TGCGCCAGCAGCCAAGAATTGTCACAGCAAGAGACCCAGTACTTC.

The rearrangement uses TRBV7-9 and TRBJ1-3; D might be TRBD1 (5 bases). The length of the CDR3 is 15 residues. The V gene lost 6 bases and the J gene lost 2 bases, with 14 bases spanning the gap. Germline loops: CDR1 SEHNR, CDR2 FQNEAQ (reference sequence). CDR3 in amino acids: CASSPPGLTGNTIYF. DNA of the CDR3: TGTGCCAGCAGTCCCCCGGGACTTACTGGAAACACCATATATTTT.

The CDR3 region is CASSSARTTTDTQYF. Here the CDR3 DNA reads TGTGCCAGCAGCTCCGCCCGGACTACCACAGATACGCAGTATTTT. The chain couples TRBV7-8 to TRBJ2-3, with D possibly TRBD2 on 6 matching bases. Germline V CDR1 and CDR2: SGHVS, FQNEAQ. V was shortened by 4 bases and J by 2 bases, with 13 bases between the two germline ends. The CDR3 runs to 15 residues.

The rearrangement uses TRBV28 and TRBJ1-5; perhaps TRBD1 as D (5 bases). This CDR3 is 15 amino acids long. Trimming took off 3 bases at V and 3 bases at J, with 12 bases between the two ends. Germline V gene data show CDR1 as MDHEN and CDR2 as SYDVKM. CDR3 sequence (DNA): TGTGCCAGCAGTTTCGTCGGGGGGGACAATCAGCCCCAGCATTTT. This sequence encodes CASSFVGGDNQPQHF.

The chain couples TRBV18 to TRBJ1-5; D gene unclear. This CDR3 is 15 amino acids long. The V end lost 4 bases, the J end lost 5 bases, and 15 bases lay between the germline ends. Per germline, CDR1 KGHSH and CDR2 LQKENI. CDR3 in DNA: TGTGCCAGCTCACAGTACCGGGGTGTTGATCAGCCCCAGCATTTT. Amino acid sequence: CASSQYRGVDQPQHF.

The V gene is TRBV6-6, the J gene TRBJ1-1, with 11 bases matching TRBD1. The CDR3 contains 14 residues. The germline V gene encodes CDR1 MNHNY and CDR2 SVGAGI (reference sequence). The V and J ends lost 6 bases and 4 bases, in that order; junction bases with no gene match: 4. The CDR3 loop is CASRAGTGGTEAFF. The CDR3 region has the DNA TGTGCCAGCAGGGCCGGGACAGGGGGCACTGAAGCTTTCTTT.